The sequence of this T cell receptor beta chain was determined in a study of identical twins. cDNA molecules carried unique molecular identifiers, and template switching added a universal primer site. TCRdb re-derived calls from the 5' RACE reads in MiXCR, one entry per CDR3 protein. The sample holds 460,000 or so distinct CDR3 sequences, 14% seen once. From germline, CDR1 is SNHLY and CDR2 FYNNEI. The CDR3 totals 16 residues. V lost 1 base to trimming and J lost 5 bases, with 14 bases between them. The sample also formed part of further work on yellow fever vaccine responses in identical twins.

The TCR was taken from a woman aged 18 to 35 in good health. The chain is built from TRBV2 and TRBJ2-2, with a tentative D call TRBD2 (7 bases). The specimen was CD4+ T cells sorted from blood. Here the CDR3 DNA reads TGTGCCAGCAGTGAAGGAGGGGGGGCAGGGACCGGGGAGCTGTTTTTT. This sequence encodes CASSEGGGAGTGELFF.